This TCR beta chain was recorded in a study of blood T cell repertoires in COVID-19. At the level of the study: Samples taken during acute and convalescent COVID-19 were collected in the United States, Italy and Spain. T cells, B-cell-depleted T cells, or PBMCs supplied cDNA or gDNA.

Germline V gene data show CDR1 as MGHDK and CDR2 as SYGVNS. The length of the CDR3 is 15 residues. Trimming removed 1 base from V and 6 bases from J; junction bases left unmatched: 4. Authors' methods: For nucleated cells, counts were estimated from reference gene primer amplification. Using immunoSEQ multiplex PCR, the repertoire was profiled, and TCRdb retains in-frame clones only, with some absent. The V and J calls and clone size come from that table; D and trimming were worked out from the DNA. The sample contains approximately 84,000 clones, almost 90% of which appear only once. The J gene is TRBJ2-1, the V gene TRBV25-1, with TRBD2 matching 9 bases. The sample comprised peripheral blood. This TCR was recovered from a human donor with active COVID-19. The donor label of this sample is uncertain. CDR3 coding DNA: TGTGCCAGCAGTGAATTGGCGGGAGGGCGCAATGAGCAGTTCTTC. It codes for CASSELAGGRNEQFF. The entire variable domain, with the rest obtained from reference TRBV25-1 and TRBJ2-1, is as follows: EADIYQTPRYLVIGTGKKITLECSQTMGHDKMYWYQQDPGMELHLIHYSYGVNSTEKGDLSSESTVSRIRTEHFPLTLESARPSHTSQYLCASSELAGGRNEQFFGPGTRLTVL.